Sequencing of this T cell receptor (beta chain) was carried out in a study of OX40 agonist ivuxolimab in advanced cancers. Looking at the study overall: Patients were treated with intravenous ivuxolimab, dosed at 0.01 to 10 mg/kg and infused every 2 weeks. Subjects had a mean age of roughly 60 years, with a range of about 23 to 79; less than 90% were male.

Some clones are missing from TCRdb's copy, which holds only in-frame ones; the method was immunoSEQ multiplex PCR. The table records tens of thousands of clones, roughly 84% of them present only once. This clone appeared a few times. The antigen is unknown. CDR3 length: 11 residues. Trimming removed 9 bases at V and 8 bases at J, with 13 bases between. CDR1 and CDR2 from the germline V gene are LNHDA and SQIVND (reference sequence). The study's findings and limits: Near-lowest levels of clonal expansion characterized partial responders at 0.1-3.0 mg/kg. The authors did not determine the antigen specificity of the expanded peripheral T cells.

The source was CD4+ or CD8+ T cells sorted from blood, collected in a trial of the OX40 agonist ivuxolimab. The chain uses TRBV19 and TRBJ1-1; D is possibly TRBD1 (5 bases). This TCR came from an adult with an advanced solid tumor such as melanoma, head and neck, liver or kidney cancer. Here the CDR3 reads CASKRQREAFF. For the CDR3, the DNA is TGTGCCAGCAAAAGACAGCGAGAAGCTTTCTTT.